A single sample gave rise to the 9 T cell receptor beta chains below, sequenced in a study of radiotherapy plus CTLA-4 blockade in lung cancer. Assay used: immunoSEQ multiplex PCR; TCRdb lists only in-frame clones, some missing. The sample includes about 85,000 clones, 70% to 90% seen only once; the top ten take around 2%. Sequences were derived from peripheral blood, sampled from a patient treated with radiotherapy plus ipilimumab. These receptors all stem from a human donor with non-small cell lung cancer who had a partial response to radiotherapy plus ipilimumab.

The V and J genes are TRBV18 and TRBJ1-2; 8 bases map to TRBD1. The CDR3 spans 13 residues. Per the germline V gene, CDR1 is KGHSH and CDR2 is LQKENI. With V trimmed by 3 bases and J by 3 bases, 0 bases remained unmatched. DNA of the CDR3: TGTGCCAGCTCACCGGACAGGGACTATGGCTACACCTTC. It specifies CASSPDRDYGYTF.

The chain has TRBV18 and TRBJ1-1; D unclear. CDR3 length: 14 residues. V gave up 8 bases and J gave up 4 bases, with 17 bases separating them. Germline CDR1 KGHSH, CDR2 LQKENI. This chain's CDR3 is CASITTPGSTEAFF. CDR3 DNA: TGTGCCAGCATAACCACCCCCGGGAGCACTGAAGCTTTCTTT.

CDR3 in DNA: TGTGCCAGCAGTGGGGGCACCCTAACCTACGAGCAGTACTTC. Its translation: CASSGGTLTYEQYF. This chain uses TRBV6-1 with TRBJ2-7, with a weak D call TRBD1 (5 bases). Trimming removed 4 bases from V and 2 bases from J, with 12 bases in between. CDR3 size: 14 residues. CDR1 MNHNS and CDR2 SASEGT come from the germline V gene.

Notes on this clone: Other nucleotide sequences in the sample specify the same CDR3. CDR3 protein: CASTPGQGYEQYF. DNA for the CDR3: TGTGCCAGCACCCCGGGACAGGGTTACGAGCAGTACTTC. The V gene is TRBV6-1, the J gene TRBJ2-7; 9 nucleotides align to TRBD1. The junction had 5 bases not matched to a gene; V was cut back by 7 bases and J by 4 bases. Germline assignment: CDR1 MNHNS and CDR2 SASEGT. This CDR3 spans 13 amino acids.

The chain is built from TRBV7-2 and TRBJ1-1; D gene unclear. Deletions cut 6 bases from V and 0 bases from J, with 14 bases between. In germline, CDR1 is SGHTA, CDR2 FQGNSA. The CDR3 is 15 amino acids. CDR3 nucleotide sequence: TGTGCCAGCAGACCCAACCTCGCGTTGAACACTGAAGCTTTCTTT. As protein: CASRPNLALNTEAFF.

V is TRBV5-3 and J is TRBJ2-7; TRBD2 might be the D (7 bases). TRBV5-3 is labeled an ORF, and its function is uncertain. The CDR3 covers 16 residues. V was shortened by 10 bases and J by 7 bases, with 30 bases between the two germline ends. The CDR3 region has the DNA TGTGCCCCGGAGGACAAAGGGGGAGGGCCGTTTGGGGAGCAGTACGTC. This encodes CAPEDKGGGPFGEQYV.

This chain uses TRBV27 with TRBJ1-2; 8 nucleotides match TRBD1. CDR3 length: 13 amino acids. Germline V gene sequence: CDR1 MNHEY, CDR2 SMNVEV (reference sequence). Trimming took 6 bases from V and 6 from J; bases not matched to a gene: 6. The CDR3 DNA reads TGTGCCAGCAGCCTCAGGGGGCAGGATGGCTACACCTTC. The encoded protein is CASSLRGQDGYTF.

The chain couples TRBV27 to TRBJ2-1, with a tentative D call TRBD2 (5 bases). V dropped 6 bases and J dropped 3 bases, with 12 bases sitting between them. Germline lookup yields CDR1 MNHEY and CDR2 SMNVEV (reference sequence). CDR3 length: 14 residues. CDR3 in DNA: TGTGCCAGCAGGGCGGGCCAACTCTACAATGAGCAGTTCTTC. Residues: CASRAGQLYNEQFF.

The V gene is TRBV5-1, the J gene TRBJ2-3, with TRBD2 matching over 13 bases. Germline V lookup: CDR1 SGHRS, CDR2 YFSETQ. The CDR3 runs 19 residues. J lost 0 bases, V lost 8 bases, and 15 bases had no gene match. CDR3 coding DNA: TGCGCCAGTTTACTAGCGGGAGGGCCGCGGGCCTTCAGCACAGATACGCAGTATTTT. It specifies CASLLAGGPRAFSTDTQYF.